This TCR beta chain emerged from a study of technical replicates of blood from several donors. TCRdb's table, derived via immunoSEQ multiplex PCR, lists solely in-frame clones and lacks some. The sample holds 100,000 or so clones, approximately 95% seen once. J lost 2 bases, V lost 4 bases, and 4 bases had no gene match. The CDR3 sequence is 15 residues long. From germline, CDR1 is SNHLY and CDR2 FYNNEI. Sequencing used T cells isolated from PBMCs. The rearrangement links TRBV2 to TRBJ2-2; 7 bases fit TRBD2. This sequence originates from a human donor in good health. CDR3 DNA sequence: TGTGCCAGCAGTGTTTTAGCGGGCAACACCGGGGAGCTGTTTTTT. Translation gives CASSVLAGNTGELFF.